The 10 T cell receptor beta chains below all came from one sample that was sequenced in a study of T cells in Graves' hyperthyroidism and ophthalmopathy (dated by TCRdb to between 2018 and 2020). The library was obtained by multiplex PCR. Sequencing was carried out with an Illumina HiSeq 2000. The TCR beta CDR3 regions were amplified from RNA transcripts. The TCR CDR3 was subjected to a first round of RT-PCR using the HTBI primer set and the Qiagen OneStep RT-PCR kit. Starting from the raw public reads, TCRdb applied fastp trimming at Q25, assembled clones with MiXCR and retained in-frame beta chains. Rows with a matching CDR3 protein are joined into one entry that keeps the most common DNA and genes. The sample records roughly 350,000 distinct CDR3 sequences, roughly 15% of which are singletons. The top ten hold about 37% of the sample. The material sequenced was blood. The receptors originated from a woman between 35 and 50 years old with Graves' ophthalmopathy.

The chain employs TRBV12-5 and TRBJ2-3; TRBD2 matches at 7 bases. CDR1 is LGHNT, CDR2 FRNRAP, per germline. The CDR3 extends over 19 amino acids. The trim removed 3 bases at V and 2 bases at J, leaving 17 bases unmatched. The DNA for the CDR3 is TGTGCTAGTGGTTTCCAGCGGGGACCCCTCGATTACCTCACAGATACGCAGTATTTT. Protein product: CASGFQRGPLDYLTDTQYF.

At least ten counts were recorded for this clonotype. This chain uses TRBV12-3 or TRBV12-4 with TRBJ2-7; possibly TRBD2 for D (6 bases). V dropped 2 bases and J dropped 5 bases, with 10 bases sitting between them. This CDR3 contains 13 residues. The CDR3 DNA reads as TGTGCCAGCAGTTTAATTGGGGGGAACGAGCAGTACTTC. It is translated as CASSLIGGNEQYF.

The genes are TRBV19 and TRBJ1-1; tentative D call: TRBD1 (5 bases). The V gene lost 5 bases and the J gene lost 4 bases, with 14 bases spanning the gap. The CDR3 has 14 amino acids. Germline loops: CDR1 LNHDA, CDR2 SQIVND (reference sequence). CDR3 loop: CASSGGFFVTEAFF. DNA for the CDR3: TGTGCCAGTAGTGGGGGGTTCTTCGTCACTGAAGCTTTCTTT.

This clonotype was found many times. The rearrangement uses TRBV6-1 and TRBJ1-1, with D tentatively TRBD1 (6 bases). The CDR3 consists of 14 residues. Germline CDR1 reads MNHNS; CDR2 reads SASEGT. Trimming shortened V by 7 bases and J by 0 bases, and 12 bases separated the two germline ends. The CDR3 reads CASTFTGMNTEAFF. The DNA of the CDR3 is TGTGCCAGCACCTTCACAGGGATGAACACTGAAGCTTTCTTT.

This chain uses TRBV20-1 with TRBJ2-2; D is perhaps TRBD2 (5 bases). V lost 6 bases and J lost 6, with 14 bases in between. Germline CDR1 reads DFQATT; CDR2 reads SNEGSKA (reference sequence). CDR3 size: 13 residues. The DNA for the CDR3 is TGCAGTGCCCACGCGTCACTAGCCGGGGAGCTGTTTTTT. This codes for CSAHASLAGELFF.

V gene TRBV15 combines with J gene TRBJ2-1; D perhaps matches TRBD1 (5 bases). The CDR3 spans 15 residues. Germline V gives CDR1 LNHNV, CDR2 YYDKDF (reference sequence). V was clipped by 6 bases and J by 3 bases, with 15 bases between them. The DNA of the CDR3 is TGTGCCACCAGTGGGGCAGCGACCTTCTACAATGAGCAGTTCTTC. Residues: CATSGAATFYNEQFF.

This chain uses TRBV5-6 with TRBJ1-1, with TRBD1 matching over 8 bases. Germline values: CDR1 SGHDT, CDR2 YYEEEE. J was trimmed by 4 bases and V by 4 bases; bases with no gene match: 12. The CDR3 totals 16 residues. CDR3 sequence (DNA): TGTGCCAGCAGCCAACCCGGACAGGGTGGAGGCACTGAAGCTTTCTTT. Translated: CASSQPGQGGGTEAFF.

This clonotype was seen at least ten times. V gene TRBV4-1 combines with J gene TRBJ2-1, with D unclear. Germline CDR1 is MGHRA and CDR2 is YSYEKL. The CDR3 consists of 11 residues. Trimming stripped 1 base from V and 7 bases from J, with 2 bases between. CDR3 amino acids: CASSQGNEQFF. The CDR3 DNA is TGCGCCAGCAGCCAAGGAAATGAGCAGTTCTTC.

This clonotype was recorded at least ten times. The genes are TRBV28 and TRBJ2-1, with 9 bases fitting TRBD2. V lost 3 bases and J lost 8; bases outside the gene matches: 8. Germline-derived CDR1 and CDR2 are MDHEN and SYDVKM. The CDR3 has 15 amino acids. CDR3 loop: CASSFGAGGGDEQFF. The DNA for the CDR3 is TGTGCCAGCAGTTTCGGAGCGGGAGGCGGAGATGAGCAGTTCTTC.

This clonotype was counted at least ten times. The chain combines TRBV24-1 with TRBJ2-2, with TRBD1 identical over 12 bases. J lost 6 bases, V lost 4 bases, and 14 bases had no gene match. The germline CDR1 and CDR2 sequences are KGHDR and SFDVKD. CDR3 size: 19 residues. The CDR3 region is CATSDAGTGGIGFAGELFF. For the CDR3, the DNA is TGTGCCACCAGTGACGCCGGGACAGGGGGCATCGGGTTCGCCGGGGAGCTGTTTTTT.